This TCR beta chain was captured by sequencing in a study of cytomegalovirus exposure and HLA in healthy donors. Study findings and constraints: Across HLA loci, a later analysis found differing TCR association rates, with DRB1 most and HLA-C fewest.

CDR3 length: 12 residues. Trimming pared 5 bases from V and 5 bases from J, leaving 9 bases between. The germline V gene encodes CDR1 SGHVS and CDR2 FQNEAQ. In the case of this clone: Antigen: not known.

60 Vbeta and 13 Jbeta primers were used in PCR. Some clones are missing from TCRdb's copy, which holds only in-frame ones; the method was immunoSEQ multiplex PCR. The sample has about 90,000 clones, 62% seen once. Sequencing input: PBMCs. The chain employs TRBV7-8 and TRBJ2-5; D is uncertain. The clonotype comes from a woman in her 30s in good health and CMV-seropositive. The CDR3 sequence: CASSVLWETQYF. The DNA for the CDR3 is TGTGCCAGCAGCGTCCTATGGGAGACCCAGTACTTC.